The TCR beta chain under discussion was sequenced for a study of post-analysis software for immune sequencing data. The study's findings and limits: Five TRBV segments, including TRBV5-6, TRBV5-1 and TRBV20-1, were more frequent in patients than controls.

Incorporated into the TCR beta cDNA libraries were unique molecular identifiers, which served to reduce PCR and sequencing biases. TCRdb re-derived calls from the PCR reads in MiXCR, one entry per CDR3 protein. Of hundreds of thousands of distinct CDR3 sequences listed, under 70% were seen once; the top ten hold approximately 4.3%. Regarding this clonotype: What it recognizes is unknown.

Germline V gene lookup returns CDR1 SGHRS and CDR2 YFSETQ. V lost 4 bases to trimming and J lost 5 bases; unmatched junction nucleotides: 16. This CDR3 is 18 amino acids long. The chain combines TRBV5-1 with TRBJ2-5, with 11 bases fitting TRBD2. The clonotype originates from a girl between 5 and 17 years old with multiple sclerosis. Sequencing was done on a sample of blood. The CDR3 spells CASSDGPSGGRARETQYF. CDR3 DNA sequence: TGCGCCAGCAGCGATGGTCCTAGCGGGGGGAGAGCGCGTGAGACCCAGTACTTC.